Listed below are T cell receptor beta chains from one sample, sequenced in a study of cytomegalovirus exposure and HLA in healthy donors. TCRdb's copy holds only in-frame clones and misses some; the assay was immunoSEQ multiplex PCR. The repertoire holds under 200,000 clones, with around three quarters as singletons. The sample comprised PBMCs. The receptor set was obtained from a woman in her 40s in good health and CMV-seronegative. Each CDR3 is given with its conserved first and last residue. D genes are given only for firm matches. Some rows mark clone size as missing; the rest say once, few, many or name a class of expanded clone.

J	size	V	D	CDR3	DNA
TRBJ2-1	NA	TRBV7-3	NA	CASSLSGINEQFF	TGTGCCAGCAGCCTCTCAGGGATCAATGAGCAGTTCTTC
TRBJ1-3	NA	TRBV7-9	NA	CASSLDYRGTIYF	TGTGCCAGCAGCTTAGATTACCGGGGCACCATATATTTT
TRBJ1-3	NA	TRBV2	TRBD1	CASRTGFPSGNTIYF	TGTGCCAGCAGGACAGGGTTCCCCTCTGGAAACACCATATATTTT
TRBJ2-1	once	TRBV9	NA	CASSLLNNEQFF	TGTGCCAGCAGTCTTTTAAACAATGAGCAGTTCTTC
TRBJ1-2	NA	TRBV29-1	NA	CSVEGNRDSSNYGYTF	TGCAGCGTTGAAGGGAACCGGGACTCCTCTAACTATGGCTACACCTTC
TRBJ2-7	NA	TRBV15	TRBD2	CATSRARFGLAEYEQYF	TGTGCCACCAGCAGAGCTCGTTTCGGACTAGCGGAATACGAGCAGTACTTC
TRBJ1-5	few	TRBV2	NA	CASSEGVSNQPQHF	TGTGCCAGCAGTGAAGGCGTTAGCAATCAGCCCCAGCATTTT
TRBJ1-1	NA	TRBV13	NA	CASSLIGGSTEAFF	TGTGCCAGCAGCTTAATTGGGGGCTCCACTGAAGCTTTCTTT
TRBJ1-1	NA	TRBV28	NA	CASVYTVSTEAFF	TGTGCCAGCGTTTACACCGTTTCGACTGAAGCTTTCTTT
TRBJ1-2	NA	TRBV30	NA	CAWRVAGGYTF	TGTGCCTGGAGAGTAGCGGGGGGCTACACCTTC
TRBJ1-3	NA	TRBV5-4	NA	CASSPYSGNTIYF	TGTGCCAGCAGCCCCTATTCTGGAAACACCATATATTTT
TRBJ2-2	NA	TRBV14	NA	CASSRDILTGELFF	TGTGCCAGCAGCCGGGACATTCTTACCGGGGAGCTGTTTTTT
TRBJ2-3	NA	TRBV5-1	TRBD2	CASSLTGGTRDTQYF	TGCGCCAGCAGCTTAACCGGGGGGACCAGGGATACGCAGTATTTT
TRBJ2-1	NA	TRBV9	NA	CASSVDLRHNEQFF	TGTGCCAGCAGCGTAGATCTCCGTCACAATGAGCAGTTCTTC
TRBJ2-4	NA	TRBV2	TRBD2	CASSLSSGTLNIQYF	TGTGCCAGCAGTCTAAGTAGCGGGACACTAAACATTCAGTACTTC
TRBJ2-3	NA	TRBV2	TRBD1	CAKGAGITDTQYF	TGTGCCAAGGGGGCAGGGATAACAGATACGCAGTATTTT
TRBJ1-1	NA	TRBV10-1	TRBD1	CASSELGGLNTEAFF	TGCGCCAGCAGTGAATTAGGGGGCCTGAACACTGAAGCTTTCTTT
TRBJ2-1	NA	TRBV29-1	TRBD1	CSVEGQGPLYEQFF	TGCAGCGTTGAAGGACAGGGACCTCTGTATGAGCAGTTCTTC
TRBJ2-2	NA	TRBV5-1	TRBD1	CASSWGQGTNTGELFF	TGCGCCAGCAGCTGGGGACAGGGGACGAACACCGGGGAGCTGTTTTTT
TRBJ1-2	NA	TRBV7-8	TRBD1	CASSDQDRAANYGYTF	TGTGCCAGCAGCGACCAGGACAGGGCGGCTAACTATGGCTACACCTTC
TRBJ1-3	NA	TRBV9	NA	CASSAQDSSGNTIYF	TGTGCCAGCAGCGCACAGGACAGCTCTGGAAACACCATATATTTT
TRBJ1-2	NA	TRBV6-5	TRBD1	CASSKDRAVGGYTF	TGTGCCAGCAGTAAGGACAGGGCGGTGGGTGGCTACACCTTC
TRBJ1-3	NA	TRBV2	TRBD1	CASRAAGGSGNTIYF	TGTGCCAGCAGGGCTGCAGGGGGCAGTGGAAACACCATATATTTT
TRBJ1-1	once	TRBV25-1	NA	CASWGGPNTEAFF	TGTGCCAGCTGGGGGGGCCCGAACACTGAAGCTTTCTTT
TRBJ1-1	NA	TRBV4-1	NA	CASSQPGICEAFF	TGCGCCAGCAGCCAGCCGGGGATTTGTGAAGCTTTCTTT
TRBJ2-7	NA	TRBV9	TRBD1	CASSVGTGPYEQYF	TGTGCCAGCAGCGTCGGGACAGGGCCCTACGAGCAGTACTTC
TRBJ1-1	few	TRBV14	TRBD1	CASSPLGQGADTEAFF	TGTGCCAGCAGCCCCCTTGGACAGGGGGCGGACACTGAAGCTTTCTTT
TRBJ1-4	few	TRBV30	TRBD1	CAWSPGTGDEKLFF	TGTGCCTGGAGTCCCGGGACAGGGGATGAAAAACTGTTTTTT
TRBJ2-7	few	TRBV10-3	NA	CAISESGEQYF	TGTGCCATCAGTGAGTCCGGCGAGCAGTACTTC
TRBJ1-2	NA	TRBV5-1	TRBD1	CASSLGTGNNYGYTF	TGCGCCAGCAGCTTGGGGACAGGGAATAACTATGGCTACACCTTC
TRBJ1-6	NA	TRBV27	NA	CASSFALGGSNSPLHF	TGTGCCAGCAGTTTTGCCCTGGGGGGTTCTAATTCACCCCTCCACTTT
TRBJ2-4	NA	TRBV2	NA	CASSGLGIAFDIQYF	TGTGCCAGCAGTGGACTTGGGATAGCGTTTGACATTCAGTACTTC
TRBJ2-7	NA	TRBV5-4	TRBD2	CASSSSGRDEQYF	TGTGCCAGCAGCTCCTCAGGGAGGGACGAGCAGTACTTC
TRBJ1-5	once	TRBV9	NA	CASSPGGQGNQPQHF	TGTGCCAGCAGCCCCGGGGGGCAGGGCAATCAGCCCCAGCATTTT
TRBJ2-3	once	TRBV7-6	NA	CASATGGTDTQYF	TGTGCCAGCGCCACGGGGGGCACAGATACGCAGTATTTT
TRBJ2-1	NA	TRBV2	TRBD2	CASQSGGAANNEQFF	TGTGCCAGTCAGTCGGGGGGGGCGGCCAACAATGAGCAGTTCTTC
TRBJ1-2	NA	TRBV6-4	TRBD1	CASSDPRTGVYGYTF	TGTGCCAGCAGTGACCCTCGGACAGGGGTCTATGGCTACACCTTC
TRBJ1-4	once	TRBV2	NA	CASSENGGDEKLFF	TGTGCCAGCAGTGAAAATGGAGGGGATGAAAAACTGTTTTTT
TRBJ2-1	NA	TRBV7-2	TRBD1	CASSSFDRGPNEQFF	TGTGCCAGCAGCTCCTTTGACAGGGGGCCGAATGAGCAGTTCTTC
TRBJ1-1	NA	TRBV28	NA	CASSGTRENTEAFF	TGTGCCAGCAGTGGAACCAGGGAAAACACTGAAGCTTTCTTT
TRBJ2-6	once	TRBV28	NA	CASSTNRAGANVLTF	TGTGCCAGCAGTACCAACAGGGCAGGGGCCAACGTCCTGACTTTC
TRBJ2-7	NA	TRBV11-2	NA	CASSASVQVYEQYF	TGTGCCAGCAGCGCTAGCGTTCAGGTCTACGAGCAGTACTTC
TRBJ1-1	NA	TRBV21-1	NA	CASSKSGKWSTEAFF	TGTGCCAGCAGCAAATCGGGGAAATGGAGCACTGAAGCTTTCTTT
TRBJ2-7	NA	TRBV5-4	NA	CASSAGGEQYF	TGTGCCAGCAGCGCTGGGGGGGAGCAGTACTTC
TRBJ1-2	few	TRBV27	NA	CASSPPGVRDYGYTF	TGTGCCAGCAGTCCCCCCGGGGTTCGAGACTATGGCTACACCTTC
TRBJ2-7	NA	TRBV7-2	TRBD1	CASSRTGAYEQYF	TGTGCCAGCAGCCGTACAGGGGCCTACGAGCAGTACTTC
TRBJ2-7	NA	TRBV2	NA	CASRDPGHLLQYF	TGTGCCAGCAGGGACCCGGGACACCTGCTGCAGTACTTC
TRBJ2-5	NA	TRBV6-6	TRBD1	CASSPGQGVETQYF	TGTGCCAGCAGTCCGGGACAGGGTGTAGAGACCCAGTACTTC
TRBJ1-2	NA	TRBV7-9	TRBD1	CASSFLGQDYGYTF	TGTGCCAGCAGCTTCCTGGGACAGGATTATGGCTACACCTTC
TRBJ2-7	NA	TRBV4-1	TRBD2	CASSQGLAGVGEQYF	TGCGCCAGCAGCCAGGGACTAGCGGGAGTTGGTGAGCAGTACTTC
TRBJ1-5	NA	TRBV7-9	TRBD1	CASGPGTGDNQPQHF	TGTGCCAGCGGACCCGGGACAGGGGACAATCAGCCCCAGCATTTT
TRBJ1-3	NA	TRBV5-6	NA	CASSLARGASGNTIYF	TGTGCCAGCAGCTTGGCCCGGGGGGCTAGTGGAAACACCATATATTTT
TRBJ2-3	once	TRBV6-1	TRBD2	CASSEGGLAGDTQYF	TGTGCCAGCAGTGAAGGGGGACTAGCGGGAGATACGCAGTATTTT
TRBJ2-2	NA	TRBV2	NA	CASRRTSNTGELFF	TGTGCCAGCAGGAGGACATCGAACACCGGGGAGCTGTTTTTT